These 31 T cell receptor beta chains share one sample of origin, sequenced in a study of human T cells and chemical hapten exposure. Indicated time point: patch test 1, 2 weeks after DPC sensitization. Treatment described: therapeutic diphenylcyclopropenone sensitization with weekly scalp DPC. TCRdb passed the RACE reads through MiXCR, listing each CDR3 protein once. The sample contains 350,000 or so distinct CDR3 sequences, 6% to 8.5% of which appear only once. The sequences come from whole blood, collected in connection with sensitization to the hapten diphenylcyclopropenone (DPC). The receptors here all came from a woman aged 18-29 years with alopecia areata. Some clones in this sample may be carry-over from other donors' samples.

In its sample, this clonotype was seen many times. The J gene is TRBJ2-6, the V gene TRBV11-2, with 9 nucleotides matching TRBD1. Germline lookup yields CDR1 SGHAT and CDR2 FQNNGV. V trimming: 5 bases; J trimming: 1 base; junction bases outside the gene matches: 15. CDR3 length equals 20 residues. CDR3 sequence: CASSKGQGAVTQSGANVLTF. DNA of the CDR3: TGTGCCAGCAGCAAGGGACAGGGAGCAGTCACCCAGTCTGGGGCCAACGTCCTGACTTTC. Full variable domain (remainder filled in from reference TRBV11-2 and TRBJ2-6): EAGVAQSPRYKIIEKRQSVAFWCNPISGHATLYWYQQILGQGPKLLIQFQNNGVVDDSQLPKDRFSAERLKGVDSTLKIQPAKLEDSAVYLCASSKGQGAVTQSGANVLTFGAGSRLTVL.

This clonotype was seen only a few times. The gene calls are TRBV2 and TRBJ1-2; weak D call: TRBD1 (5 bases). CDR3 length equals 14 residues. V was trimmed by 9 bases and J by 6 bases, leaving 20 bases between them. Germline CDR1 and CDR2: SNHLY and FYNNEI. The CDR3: CASEGRASEDGYTF. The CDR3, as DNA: TGTGCCAGTGAGGGCAGGGCAAGTGAAGATGGCTACACCTTC.

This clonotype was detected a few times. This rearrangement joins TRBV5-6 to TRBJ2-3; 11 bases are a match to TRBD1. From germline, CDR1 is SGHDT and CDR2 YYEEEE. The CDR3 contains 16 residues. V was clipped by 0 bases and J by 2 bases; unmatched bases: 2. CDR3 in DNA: TGTGCCAGCAGCTTGGGGGACAGGGGGATCACAGATACGCAGTATTTT. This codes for CASSLGDRGITDTQYF.

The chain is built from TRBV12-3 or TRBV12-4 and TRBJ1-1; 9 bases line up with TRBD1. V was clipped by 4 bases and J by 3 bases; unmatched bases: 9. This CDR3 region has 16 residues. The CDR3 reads CASSSNRGQVYTEAFF. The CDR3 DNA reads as TGTGCCAGCAGTTCCAACAGGGGGCAGGTGTACACTGAAGCTTTCTTT.

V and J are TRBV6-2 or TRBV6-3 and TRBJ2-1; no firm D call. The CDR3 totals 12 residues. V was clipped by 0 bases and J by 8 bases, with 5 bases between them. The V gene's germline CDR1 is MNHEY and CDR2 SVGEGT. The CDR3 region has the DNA TGTGCCAGCAGTTACTCGAGTTATGAGCAGTTCTTC. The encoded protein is CASSYSSYEQFF.

The CDR3 region has the DNA TGTGCCAGCAGCCCTCTATCGGGGGCGCGGTATCCTGGCTACACCTTC. This codes for CASSPLSGARYPGYTF. This rearrangement joins TRBV7-9 to TRBJ1-2, with a tentative D call TRBD1 (6 bases). The V gene's germline CDR1 is SEHNR and CDR2 FQNEAQ (reference sequence). Trimming stripped 5 bases from V and 7 bases from J, with 23 bases between. The CDR3 runs to 16 residues. Full variable domain (missing parts from reference TRBV7-9 and TRBJ1-2): DTGVSQNPRHKITKRGQNVTFRCDPISEHNRLYWYRQTLGQGPEFLTYFQNEAQLEKSRLLSDRFSAERPKGSFSTLEIQRTEQGDSAMYLCASSPLSGARYPGYTFGSGTRLTVV.

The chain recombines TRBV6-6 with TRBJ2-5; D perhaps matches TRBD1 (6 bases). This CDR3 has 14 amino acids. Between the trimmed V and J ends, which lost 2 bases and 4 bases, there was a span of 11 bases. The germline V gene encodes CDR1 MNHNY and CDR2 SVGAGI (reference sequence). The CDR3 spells CASSYLGAGETQYF. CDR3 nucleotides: TGTGCCAGCAGTTACCTGGGGGCAGGAGAGACCCAGTACTTC.

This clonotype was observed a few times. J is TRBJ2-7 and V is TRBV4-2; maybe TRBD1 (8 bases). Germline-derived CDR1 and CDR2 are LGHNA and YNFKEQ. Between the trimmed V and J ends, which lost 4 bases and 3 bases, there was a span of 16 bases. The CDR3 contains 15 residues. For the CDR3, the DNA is TGTGCCAGCAGCCCCAGCGGGACAGGACTCTACGAGCAGTACTTC. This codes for CASSPSGTGLYEQYF.

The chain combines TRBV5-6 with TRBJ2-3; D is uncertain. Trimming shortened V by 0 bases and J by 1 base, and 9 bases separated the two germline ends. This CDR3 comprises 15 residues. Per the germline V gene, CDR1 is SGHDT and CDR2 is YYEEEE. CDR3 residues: CASSLVSVGTDTQYF. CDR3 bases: TGTGCCAGCAGCTTGGTATCTGTCGGCACAGATACGCAGTATTTT.

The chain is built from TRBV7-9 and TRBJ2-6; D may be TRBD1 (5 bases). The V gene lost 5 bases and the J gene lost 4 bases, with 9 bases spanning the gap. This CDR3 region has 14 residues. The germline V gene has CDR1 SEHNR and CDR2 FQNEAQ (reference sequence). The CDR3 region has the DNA TGTGCCAGCAGCCCGACAGCCGGGGCCAACGTCCTGACTTTC. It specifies CASSPTAGANVLTF.

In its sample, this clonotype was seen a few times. The CDR3 DNA sequence: TGCAGTGCTAGAAAGGACAGGGGTCCCGGGGAGCTGTTTTTT. Its translation is CSARKDRGPGELFF. V gene TRBV20-1 combines with J gene TRBJ2-2; TRBD1 aligns across 9 bases. The CDR3 has 14 residues. The J segment lost 6 bases and the V segment lost 2 bases, leaving 4 bases of the junction unmatched. Germline V gives CDR1 DFQATT, CDR2 SNEGSKA (reference sequence).

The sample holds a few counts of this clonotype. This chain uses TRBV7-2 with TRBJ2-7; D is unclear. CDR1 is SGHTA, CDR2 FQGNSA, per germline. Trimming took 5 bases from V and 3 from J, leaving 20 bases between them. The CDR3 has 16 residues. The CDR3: CASSPNTLGVGYEQYF. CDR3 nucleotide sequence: TGTGCCAGCAGCCCCAACACACTTGGGGTCGGCTACGAGCAGTACTTC.

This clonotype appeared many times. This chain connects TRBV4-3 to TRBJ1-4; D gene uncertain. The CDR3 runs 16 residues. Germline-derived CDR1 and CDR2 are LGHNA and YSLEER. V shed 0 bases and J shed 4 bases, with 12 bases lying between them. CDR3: CASSQDVAGDNEKLFF. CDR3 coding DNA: TGCGCCAGCAGCCAAGACGTGGCAGGCGATAATGAAAAACTGTTTTTT.

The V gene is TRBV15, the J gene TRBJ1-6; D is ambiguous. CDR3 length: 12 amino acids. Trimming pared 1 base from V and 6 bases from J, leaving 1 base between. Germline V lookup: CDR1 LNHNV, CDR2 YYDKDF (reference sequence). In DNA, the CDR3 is TGTGCCACCAGCAGAGTTAATTCACCCCTCCACTTT. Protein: CATSRVNSPLHF.

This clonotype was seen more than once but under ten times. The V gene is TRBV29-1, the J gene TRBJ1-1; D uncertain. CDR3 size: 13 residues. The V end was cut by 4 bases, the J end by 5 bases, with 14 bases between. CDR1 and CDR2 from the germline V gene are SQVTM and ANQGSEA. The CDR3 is CSVVSDRRTEAFF. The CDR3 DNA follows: TGCAGCGTTGTATCCGACCGCAGGACTGAAGCTTTCTTT. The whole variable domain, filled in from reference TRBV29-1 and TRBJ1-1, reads SAVISQKPSRDICQRGTSLTIQCQVDSQVTMMFWYRQQPGQSLTLIATANQGSEATYESGFVIDKFPISRPNLTFSTLTVSNMSPEDSSIYLCSVVSDRRTEAFFGQGTRLTVV.

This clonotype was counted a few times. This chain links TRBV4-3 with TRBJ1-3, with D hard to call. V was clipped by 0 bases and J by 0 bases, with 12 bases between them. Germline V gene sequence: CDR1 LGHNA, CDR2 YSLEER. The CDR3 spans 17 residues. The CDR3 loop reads CASSQDIGPTSGNTIYF. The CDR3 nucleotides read TGCGCCAGCAGCCAAGATATTGGACCCACCTCTGGAAACACCATATATTTT.

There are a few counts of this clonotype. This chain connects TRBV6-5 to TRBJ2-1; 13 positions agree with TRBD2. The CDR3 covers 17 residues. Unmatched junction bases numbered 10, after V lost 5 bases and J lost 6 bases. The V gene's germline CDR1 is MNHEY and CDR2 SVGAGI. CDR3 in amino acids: CASSRQPGLAGSNEQFF. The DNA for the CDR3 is TGTGCCAGCAGTAGGCAACCGGGACTAGCGGGGAGCAATGAGCAGTTCTTC.

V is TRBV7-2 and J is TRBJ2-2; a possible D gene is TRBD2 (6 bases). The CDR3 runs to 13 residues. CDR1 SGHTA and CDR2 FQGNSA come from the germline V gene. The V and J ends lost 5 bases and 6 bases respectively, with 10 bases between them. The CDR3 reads CASSRTTPGELFF. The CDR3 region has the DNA TGTGCCAGCAGCCGGACTACCCCCGGGGAGCTGTTTTTT.

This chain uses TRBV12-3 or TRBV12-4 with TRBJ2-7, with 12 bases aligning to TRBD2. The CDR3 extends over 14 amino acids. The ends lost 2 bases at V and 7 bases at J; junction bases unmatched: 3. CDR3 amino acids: CASSLLAGGQEQYF. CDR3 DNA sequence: TGTGCCAGCAGTTTACTAGCGGGGGGGCAGGAGCAGTACTTC.

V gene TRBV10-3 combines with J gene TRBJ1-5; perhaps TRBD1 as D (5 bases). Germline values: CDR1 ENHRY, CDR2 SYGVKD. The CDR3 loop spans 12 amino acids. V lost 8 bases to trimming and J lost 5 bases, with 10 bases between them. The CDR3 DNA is TGTGCCATCGGGGGGATCGATCAGCCCCAGCATTTT. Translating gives CAIGGIDQPQHF.

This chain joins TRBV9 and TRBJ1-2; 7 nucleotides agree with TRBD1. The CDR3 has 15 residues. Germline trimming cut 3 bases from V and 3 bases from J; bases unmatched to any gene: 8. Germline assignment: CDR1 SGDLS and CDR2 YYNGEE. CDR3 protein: CASSAGQARDYGYTF. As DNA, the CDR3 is TGTGCCAGCAGCGCAGGACAGGCGCGGGACTATGGCTACACCTTC.

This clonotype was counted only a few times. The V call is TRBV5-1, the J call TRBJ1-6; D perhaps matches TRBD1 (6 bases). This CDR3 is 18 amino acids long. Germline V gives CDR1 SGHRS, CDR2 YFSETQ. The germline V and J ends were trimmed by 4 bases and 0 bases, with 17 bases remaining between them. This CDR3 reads CASSLRGRLSSYNSPLHF. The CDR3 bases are TGCGCCAGCAGCCTCCGGGGGCGATTAAGCTCCTATAATTCACCCCTCCACTTT. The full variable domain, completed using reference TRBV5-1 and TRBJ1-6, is KAGVTQTPRYLIKTRGQQVTLSCSPISGHRSVSWYQQTPGQGLQFLFEYFSETQRNKGNFPGRFSGRQFSNSRSEMNVSTLELGDSALYLCASSLRGRLSSYNSPLHFGNGTRLTVT.

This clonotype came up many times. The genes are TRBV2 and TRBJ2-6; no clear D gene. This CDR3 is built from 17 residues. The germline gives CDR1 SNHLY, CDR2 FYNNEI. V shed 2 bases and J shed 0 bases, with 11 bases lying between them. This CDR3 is CASSEFVGPSGANVLTF. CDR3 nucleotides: TGTGCCAGCAGTGAATTCGTTGGGCCCTCTGGGGCCAACGTCCTGACTTTC.

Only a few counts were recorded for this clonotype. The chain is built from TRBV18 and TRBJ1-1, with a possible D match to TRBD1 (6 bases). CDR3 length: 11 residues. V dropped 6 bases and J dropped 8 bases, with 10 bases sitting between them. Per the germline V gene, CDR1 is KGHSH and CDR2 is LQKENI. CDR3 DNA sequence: TGTGCCAGCTCGCAACAGGGAGAAGCTTTCTTT. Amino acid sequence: CASSQQGEAFF.

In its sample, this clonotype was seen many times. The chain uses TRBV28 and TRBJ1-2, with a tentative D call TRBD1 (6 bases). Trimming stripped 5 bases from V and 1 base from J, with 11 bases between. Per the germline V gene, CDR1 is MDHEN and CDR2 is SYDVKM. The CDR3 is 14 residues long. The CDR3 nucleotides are TGTGCCAGCAGTGCAGGGGCCCGTAACTATGGCTACACCTTC. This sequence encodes CASSAGARNYGYTF.

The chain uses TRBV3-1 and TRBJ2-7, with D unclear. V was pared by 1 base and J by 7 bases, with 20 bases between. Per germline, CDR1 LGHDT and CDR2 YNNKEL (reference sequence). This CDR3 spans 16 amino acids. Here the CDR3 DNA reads TGTGCCAGCAGCCAAGCGGGTAAGGGTTTTCCTGGGGAGCAGTACTTC. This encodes CASSQAGKGFPGEQYF.

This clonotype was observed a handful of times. Here the CDR3 reads CASSLGQRYEQYF. The CDR3 nucleotides are TGTGCCAGCAGCTTAGGACAGAGGTACGAGCAGTACTTC. The chain links TRBV11-1 to TRBJ2-7; the D gene is possibly TRBD1 (5 bases). CDR1 SGHAT and CDR2 FQDESV come from the germline V gene (reference sequence). V lost 1 base to trimming and J lost 4 bases, with 8 bases between them. The CDR3 has 13 residues.

The CDR3 loop reads CASSLFPLEDTQYF. Written as DNA, the CDR3 is TGTGCCAGCAGCTTATTCCCCCTTGAGGATACGCAGTATTTT. The chain uses TRBV5-6 and TRBJ2-3; D gene ambiguous. Germline loops: CDR1 SGHDT, CDR2 YYEEEE. Trimming took off 2 bases at V and 6 bases at J, with 13 bases between the two ends. The CDR3 is 14 residues long.

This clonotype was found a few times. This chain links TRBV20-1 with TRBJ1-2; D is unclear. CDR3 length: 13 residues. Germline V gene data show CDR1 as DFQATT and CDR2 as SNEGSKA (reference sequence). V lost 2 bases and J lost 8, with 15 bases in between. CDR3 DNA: TGCAGTGCTAGAAAAACTCAAAGTAGCGGCTACACCTTC. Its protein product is CSARKTQSSGYTF.

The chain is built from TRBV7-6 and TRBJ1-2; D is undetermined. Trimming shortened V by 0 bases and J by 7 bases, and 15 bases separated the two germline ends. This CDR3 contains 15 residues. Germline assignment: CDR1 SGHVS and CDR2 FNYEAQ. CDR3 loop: CASSLARGKGGGYTF. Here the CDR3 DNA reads TGTGCCAGCAGCTTAGCGCGCGGGAAAGGAGGTGGCTACACCTTC.

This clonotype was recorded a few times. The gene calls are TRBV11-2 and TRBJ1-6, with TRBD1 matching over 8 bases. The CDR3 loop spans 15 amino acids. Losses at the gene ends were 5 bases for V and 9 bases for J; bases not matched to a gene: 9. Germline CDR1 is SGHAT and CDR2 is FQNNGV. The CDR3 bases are TGTGCCAGCAGCCAAGAAGGACAGGGTAGTTCACCCCTCCACTTT. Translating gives CASSQEGQGSSPLHF.